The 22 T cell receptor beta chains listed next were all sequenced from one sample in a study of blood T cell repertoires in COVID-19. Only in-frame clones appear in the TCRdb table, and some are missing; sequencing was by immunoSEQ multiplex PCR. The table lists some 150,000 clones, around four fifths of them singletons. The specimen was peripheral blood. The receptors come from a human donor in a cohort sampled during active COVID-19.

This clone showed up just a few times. CDR3 sequence reads: CASSPGLGEETQYF. The CDR3 nucleotides are TGTGCCAGTAGCCCGGGACTGGGGGAAGAGACCCAGTACTTC. The chain couples TRBV19 to TRBJ2-5; maybe TRBD2 (6 bases). The germline V gene has CDR1 LNHDA and CDR2 SQIVND (reference sequence). V dropped 6 bases and J dropped 3 bases, with 14 bases sitting between them. The CDR3 length is 14 residues.

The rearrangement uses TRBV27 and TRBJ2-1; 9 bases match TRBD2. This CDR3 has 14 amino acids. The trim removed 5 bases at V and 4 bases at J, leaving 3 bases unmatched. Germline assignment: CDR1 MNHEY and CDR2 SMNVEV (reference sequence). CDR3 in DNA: TGTGCCAGCAGTATCGCGGGAGGGTACAATGAGCAGTTCTTC. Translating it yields CASSIAGGYNEQFF.

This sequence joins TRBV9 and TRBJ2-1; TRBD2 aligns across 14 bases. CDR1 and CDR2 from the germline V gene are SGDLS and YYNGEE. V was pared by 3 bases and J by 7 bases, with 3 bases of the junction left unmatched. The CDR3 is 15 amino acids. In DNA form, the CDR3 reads TGTGCCAGCAGCGCCCGGACTAGCGGGAGGAATGAGCAGTTCTTC. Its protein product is CASSARTSGRNEQFF.

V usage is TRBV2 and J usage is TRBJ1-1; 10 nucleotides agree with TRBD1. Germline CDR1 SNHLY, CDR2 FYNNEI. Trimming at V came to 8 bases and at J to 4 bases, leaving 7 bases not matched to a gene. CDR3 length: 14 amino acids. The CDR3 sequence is CASFPGQGITEAFF. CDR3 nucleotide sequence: TGTGCCAGCTTTCCGGGACAGGGGATCACTGAAGCTTTCTTT.

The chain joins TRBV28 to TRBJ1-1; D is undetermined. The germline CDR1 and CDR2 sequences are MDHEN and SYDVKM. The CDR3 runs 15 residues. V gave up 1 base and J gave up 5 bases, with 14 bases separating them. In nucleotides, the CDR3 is TGTGCCAGCAGTTTATCGCGGGGATACGAAACTGAAGCTTTCTTT. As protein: CASSLSRGYETEAFF.

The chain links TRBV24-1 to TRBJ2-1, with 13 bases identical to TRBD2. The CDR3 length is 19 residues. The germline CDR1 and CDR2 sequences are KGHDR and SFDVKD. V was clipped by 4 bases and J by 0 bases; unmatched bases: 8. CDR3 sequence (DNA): TGTGCCACCAGTGAGCCGGGACTAGCGGGAAGGAGCTCCTACAATGAGCAGTTCTTC. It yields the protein CATSEPGLAGRSSYNEQFF.

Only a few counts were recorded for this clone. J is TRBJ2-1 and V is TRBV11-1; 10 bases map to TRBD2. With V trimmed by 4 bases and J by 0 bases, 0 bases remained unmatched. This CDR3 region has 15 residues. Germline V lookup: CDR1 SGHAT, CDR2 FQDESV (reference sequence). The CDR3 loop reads CASSSSGGSYNEQFF. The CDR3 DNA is TGTGCCAGCAGCTCTAGCGGGGGCTCCTACAATGAGCAGTTCTTC.

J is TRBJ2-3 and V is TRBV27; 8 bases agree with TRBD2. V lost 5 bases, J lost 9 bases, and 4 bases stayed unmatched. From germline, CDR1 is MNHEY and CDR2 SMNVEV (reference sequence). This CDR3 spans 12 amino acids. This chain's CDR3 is CASSPIAGTQYF. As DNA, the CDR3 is TGTGCCAGCAGTCCAATAGCGGGAACGCAGTATTTT.

The CDR3 bases are TGTGCCAGCAGCTTCCGGGTCGCTTGGAACACTGAAGCTTTCTTT. It yields the protein CASSFRVAWNTEAFF. V and J are TRBV5-5 and TRBJ1-1; D is unresolved. Germline CDR1 reads SGHKS; CDR2 reads YYEKEE (reference sequence). Trimming removed 2 bases at V and 1 base at J, with 12 bases between. The CDR3 is 15 amino acids. The full variable domain, in which reference TRBV5-5 and TRBJ1-1 provide the parts outside the CDR3, is DAGVTQSPTHLIKTRGQQVTLRCSPISGHKSVSWYQQVLGQGPQFIFQYYEKEERGRGNFPDRFSARQFPNYSSELNVNALLLGDSALYLCASSFRVAWNTEAFFGQGTRLTVV.

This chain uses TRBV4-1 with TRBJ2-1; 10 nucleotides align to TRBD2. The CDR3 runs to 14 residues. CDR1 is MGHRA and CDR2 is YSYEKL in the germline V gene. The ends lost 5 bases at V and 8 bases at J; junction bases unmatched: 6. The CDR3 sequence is CASSNPSGSDEQFF. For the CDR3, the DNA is TGCGCCAGCAGCAACCCTAGCGGGAGCGATGAGCAGTTCTTC.

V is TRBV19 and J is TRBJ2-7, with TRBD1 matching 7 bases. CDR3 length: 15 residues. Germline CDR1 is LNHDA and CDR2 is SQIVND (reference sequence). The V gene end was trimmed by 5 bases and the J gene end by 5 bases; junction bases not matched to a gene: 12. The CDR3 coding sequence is TGTGCCAGTAGTCCCCAGACAGGGTTGGCCCACGAGCAGTACTTC. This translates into CASSPQTGLAHEQYF.

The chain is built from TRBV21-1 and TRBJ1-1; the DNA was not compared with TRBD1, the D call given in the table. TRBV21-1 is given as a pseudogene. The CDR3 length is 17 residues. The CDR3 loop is CASSKGQIRILWGEAFF. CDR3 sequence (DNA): TGTGCCAGCAGCAAGGGGCAGATTCGGATCTTGTGGGGTGAAGCTTTCTTT.

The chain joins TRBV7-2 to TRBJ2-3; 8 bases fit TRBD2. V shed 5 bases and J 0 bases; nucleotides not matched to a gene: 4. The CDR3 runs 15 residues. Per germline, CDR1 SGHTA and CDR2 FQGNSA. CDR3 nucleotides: TGTGCCAGCAGCCGTAGCGGGACTAGCACAGATACGCAGTATTTT. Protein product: CASSRSGTSTDTQYF.

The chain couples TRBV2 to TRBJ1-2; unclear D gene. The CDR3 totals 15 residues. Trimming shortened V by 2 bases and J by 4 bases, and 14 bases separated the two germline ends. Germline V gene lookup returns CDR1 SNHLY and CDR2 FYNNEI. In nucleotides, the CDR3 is TGTGCCAGCAGTGAACTGGGAGTGACGGGCTATGGCTACACCTTC. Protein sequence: CASSELGVTGYGYTF.

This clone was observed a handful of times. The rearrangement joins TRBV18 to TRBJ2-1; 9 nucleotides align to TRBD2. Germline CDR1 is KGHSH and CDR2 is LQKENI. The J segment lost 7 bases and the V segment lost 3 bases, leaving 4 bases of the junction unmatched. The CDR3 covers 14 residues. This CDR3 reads CASSPSGRFNEQFF. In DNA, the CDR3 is TGTGCCAGCTCACCCAGCGGGAGGTTTAATGAGCAGTTCTTC.

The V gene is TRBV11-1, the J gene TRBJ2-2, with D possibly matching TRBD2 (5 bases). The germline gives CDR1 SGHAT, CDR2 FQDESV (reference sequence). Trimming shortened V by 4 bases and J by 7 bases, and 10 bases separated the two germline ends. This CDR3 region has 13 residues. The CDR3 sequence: CASSSLAIGELFF. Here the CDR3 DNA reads TGTGCCAGCAGCTCCTTAGCGATCGGGGAGCTGTTTTTT.

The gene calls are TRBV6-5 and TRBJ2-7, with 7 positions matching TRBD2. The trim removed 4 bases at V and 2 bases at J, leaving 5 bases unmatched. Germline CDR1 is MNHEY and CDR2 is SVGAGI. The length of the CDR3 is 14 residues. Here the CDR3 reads CASSFEGGPYEQYF. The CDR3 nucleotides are TGTGCCAGCAGTTTCGAGGGAGGGCCCTACGAGCAGTACTTC.

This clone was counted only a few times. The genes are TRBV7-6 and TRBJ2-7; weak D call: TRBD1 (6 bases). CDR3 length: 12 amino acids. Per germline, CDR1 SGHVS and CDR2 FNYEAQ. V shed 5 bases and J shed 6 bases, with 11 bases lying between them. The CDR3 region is CASSPSGVEQYF. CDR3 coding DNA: TGTGCCAGCAGCCCCTCAGGGGTCGAGCAGTACTTC.

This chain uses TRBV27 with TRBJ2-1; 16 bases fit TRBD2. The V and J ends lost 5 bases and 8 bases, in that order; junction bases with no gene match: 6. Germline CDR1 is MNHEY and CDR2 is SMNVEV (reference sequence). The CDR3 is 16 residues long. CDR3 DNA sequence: TGTGCCAGCAGTAGGGGACTAGCGGGAGGGTTGGATGAGCAGTTCTTC. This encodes CASSRGLAGGLDEQFF.

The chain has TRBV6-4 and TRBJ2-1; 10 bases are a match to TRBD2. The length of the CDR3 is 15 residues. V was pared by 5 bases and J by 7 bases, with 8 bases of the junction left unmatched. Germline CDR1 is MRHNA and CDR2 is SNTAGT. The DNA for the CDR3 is TGTGCCAGCAGTCTACTAGCGGGAAATTTTAATGAGCAGTTCTTC. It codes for CASSLLAGNFNEQFF.

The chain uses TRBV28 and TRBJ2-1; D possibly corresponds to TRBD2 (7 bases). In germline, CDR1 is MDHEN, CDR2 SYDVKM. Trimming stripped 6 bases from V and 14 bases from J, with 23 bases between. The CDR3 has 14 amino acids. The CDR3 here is CASSRGAVVALEFF. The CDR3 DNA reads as TGTGCCAGCAGCCGGGGGGCTGTGGTTGCTTTGGAGTTCTTC.

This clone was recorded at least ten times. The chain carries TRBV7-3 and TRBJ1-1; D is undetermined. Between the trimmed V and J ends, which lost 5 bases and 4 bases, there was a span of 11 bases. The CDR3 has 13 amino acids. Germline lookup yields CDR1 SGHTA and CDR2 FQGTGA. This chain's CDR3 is CASSPSPGTEAFF. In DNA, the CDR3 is TGTGCCAGCAGCCCGTCCCCGGGCACTGAAGCTTTCTTT.